These 26 T cell receptor beta chains originate from one sample sequenced in a study of OX40 agonist ivuxolimab in advanced cancers. Clones were sequenced by immunoSEQ multiplex PCR, and TCRdb holds only the in-frame ones, with some missing. Of 100,000 or so clones in the sample, approximately 90% were seen once. Sequencing was performed on CD4+ or CD8+ T cells sorted from blood, taken in a trial of the OX40 agonist ivuxolimab. These receptors came from an adult with an advanced solid tumor such as melanoma, head and neck, liver or kidney cancer.

The CDR3 DNA follows: TGTGCCAGCAGCTTAGTATTTAATGAGCAGTTCTTC. This translates into CASSLVFNEQFF. The rearrangement links TRBV7-8 to TRBJ2-1; D uncertain. Germline loops: CDR1 SGHVS, CDR2 FQNEAQ. Trimming took off 1 base at V and 7 bases at J, with 5 bases between the two ends. This CDR3 spans 12 amino acids.

V usage is TRBV4-1 and J usage is TRBJ2-5; no definite D call. The V gene lost 2 bases and the J gene lost 0 bases, with 10 bases spanning the gap. Germline lookup yields CDR1 MGHRA and CDR2 YSYEKL. The CDR3 sequence is 15 residues long. CDR3 region: CASSQFPEYQETQYF. In DNA, the CDR3 is TGCGCCAGCAGCCAATTCCCGGAATACCAAGAGACCCAGTACTTC.

The chain recombines TRBV19 with TRBJ2-5; TRBD1 matches at 9 bases. Per germline, CDR1 LNHDA and CDR2 SQIVND (reference sequence). The CDR3 consists of 14 residues. The V and J ends lost 5 bases and 4 bases, in that order; junction bases with no gene match: 5. CDR3 bases: TGTGCCAGTAGTCCGGGGACAGGGACAGAGACCCAGTACTTC. Translation: CASSPGTGTETQYF.

The chain has TRBV7-8 and TRBJ1-2, with no clear D. The length of the CDR3 is 13 residues. The germline V and J ends were trimmed by 5 bases and 5 bases, with 12 bases remaining between them. Germline assignment: CDR1 SGHVS and CDR2 FQNEAQ. Here the CDR3 DNA reads TGTGCCAGCAGCCTTTCACGGGGTTATGGCTACACCTTC. Translated: CASSLSRGYGYTF.

This rearrangement joins TRBV28 to TRBJ1-1; the match to TRBD1 covers 9 bases. The trim removed 4 bases at V and 1 base at J, leaving 13 bases unmatched. CDR1 MDHEN and CDR2 SYDVKM come from the germline V gene. There are 18 residues in the CDR3. The CDR3 here is CASSSHIGKTGGNTEAFF. In nucleotides, the CDR3 is TGTGCCAGCAGTTCCCATATTGGGAAGACAGGGGGGAACACTGAAGCTTTCTTT.

This clone was picked up a small number of times. The chain couples TRBV28 to TRBJ1-5; possible D gene TRBD1, 6 bases. CDR3 size: 15 residues. Trimming removed 6 bases from V and 2 bases from J, with 14 bases in between. The germline CDR1 and CDR2 sequences are MDHEN and SYDVKM. DNA of the CDR3: TGTGCCAGCAGGTCAGGGGTGTCCGGCAATCAGCCCCAGCATTTT. Amino acids: CASRSGVSGNQPQHF.

This chain uses TRBV19 with TRBJ1-2; D may be TRBD1 (6 bases). The germline V gene has CDR1 LNHDA and CDR2 SQIVND (reference sequence). The germline V and J ends were trimmed by 5 bases and 9 bases, with 16 bases remaining between them. The CDR3 has 13 residues. The CDR3 region has the DNA TGTGCCAGTAGTCCCCCGGGGGGCGGGAGCTACACCTTC. Translating gives CASSPPGGGSYTF.

This clone came up a few times. The V call is TRBV10-2, the J call TRBJ2-3; TRBD2 matches 11 bases. CDR3 length: 16 amino acids. J was trimmed by 2 bases and V by 10 bases; bases with no gene match: 11. The germline V gene has CDR1 WSHSY and CDR2 SAAADI. CDR3 residues: CATTGLAGSDTDTQYF. DNA for the CDR3: TGCGCCACCACCGGACTAGCGGGTTCTGACACAGATACGCAGTATTTT.

V usage is TRBV5-1 and J usage is TRBJ1-5; D unclear. The length of the CDR3 is 15 residues. Per the germline V gene, CDR1 is SGHRS and CDR2 is YFSETQ. With 4 bases removed from V and 2 bases from J, the gap between germline ends came to 13 bases. CDR3 nucleotide sequence: TGCGCCAGCAGCCTCTTAGGAGAAGGCAATCAGCCCCAGCATTTT. As protein: CASSLLGEGNQPQHF. Full variable domain (rest looked up from reference TRBV5-1 and TRBJ1-5): KAGVTQTPRYLIKTRGQQVTLSCSPISGHRSVSWYQQTPGQGLQFLFEYFSETQRNKGNFPGRFSGRQFSNSRSEMNVSTLELGDSALYLCASSLLGEGNQPQHFGDGTRLSIL.

The chain carries TRBV19 and TRBJ1-1; D remains unclear. The CDR3 consists of 16 residues. Germline values: CDR1 LNHDA, CDR2 SQIVND (reference sequence). V lost 4 bases to trimming and J lost 0 bases, with 15 bases between them. The CDR3 DNA sequence: TGTGCCAGTAGTACTACAGTAGTTAGGATGAACACTGAAGCTTTCTTT. This sequence encodes CASSTTVVRMNTEAFF. Based on the CDR3 plus reference TRBV19 and TRBJ1-1, the full variable domain is DGGITQSPKYLFRKEGQNVTLSCEQNLNHDAMYWYRQDPGQGLRLIYYSQIVNDFQKGDIAEGYSVSREKKESFPLTVTSAQKNPTAFYLCASSTTVVRMNTEAFFGQGTRLTVV.

The chain links TRBV30 to TRBJ2-2; 8 bases are a match to TRBD2. CDR3 length: 15 residues. CDR1 is GTSNPN and CDR2 is SVGIG in the germline V gene (reference sequence). The junction had 7 bases not matched to a gene; V was cut back by 2 bases and J by 5 bases. This CDR3 reads CAWSLAGQATGELFF. CDR3 DNA: TGTGCCTGGAGTTTAGCGGGACAAGCAACCGGGGAGCTGTTTTTT.

J is TRBJ1-1 and V is TRBV15; maybe TRBD1 (5 bases). Germline V gene lookup returns CDR1 LNHNV and CDR2 YYDKDF (reference sequence). Trimming shortened V by 5 bases and J by 1 base, and 14 bases separated the two germline ends. This CDR3 spans 15 amino acids. The CDR3 here is CATSYLRQGNTEAFF. CDR3 sequence (DNA): TGTGCCACCAGCTACCTGCGGCAGGGGAACACTGAAGCTTTCTTT.

V gene TRBV30 combines with J gene TRBJ2-1, with D perhaps TRBD2 (6 bases). Germline CDR1 and CDR2: GTSNPN and SVGIG (reference sequence). CDR3 length equals 15 residues. Trimming took off 4 bases at V and 6 bases at J, with 19 bases between the two ends. CDR3 coding DNA: TGTGCCTGGATACCCCTCGGCGGGATCGGCAATGAGCAGTTCTTC. Its translation is CAWIPLGGIGNEQFF.

As regards this clone: At one of its ends the junction is not consistent with the germline gene, which may arise from a read error. This rearrangement joins TRBV5-4 to TRBJ2-3; possibly TRBD2 for D (5 bases). The CDR3 spans 16 residues. Germline CDR1 SGHNT, CDR2 YYREEE (reference sequence). The CDR3 DNA reads TGTGCCAGCAGCTTGGCCGGACTGAGTAGCAAAGATACGCAGTATTTT. This gives the protein CASSLAGLSSKDTQYF.

The V and J genes are TRBV27 and TRBJ2-3; D remains ambiguous. The CDR3 has 15 residues. The V end was cut by 6 bases, the J end by 0 bases, with 13 bases between. Germline V gene data show CDR1 as MNHEY and CDR2 as SMNVEV (reference sequence). The CDR3 here is CASRGFSTSTDTQYF. The CDR3 nucleotides read TGTGCCAGCAGGGGCTTTTCCACTAGCACAGATACGCAGTATTTT.

This chain uses TRBV6-1 with TRBJ1-1, with 7 bases fitting TRBD1. The germline V gene encodes CDR1 MNHNS and CDR2 SASEGT. Trimming cost V 7 bases and J 3 bases; bases outside gene matches: 8. This CDR3 is 14 amino acids long. The CDR3 sequence: CASTLKTGHTEAFF. The DNA for the CDR3 is TGTGCCAGCACGTTGAAGACAGGGCACACTGAAGCTTTCTTT.

Here the CDR3 reads CATSRDLKGSGELFF. The CDR3 nucleotides are TGTGCCACCAGCAGAGATCTGAAGGGAAGCGGGGAGCTGTTTTTT. The rearrangement links TRBV15 to TRBJ2-2, with D unclear. The germline CDR1 and CDR2 sequences are LNHNV and YYDKDF (reference sequence). The CDR3 runs to 15 residues. V lost 0 bases, J lost 7 bases, and 12 bases lay in between.

The chain has TRBV2 and TRBJ2-1; 8 nucleotides line up with TRBD2. Germline lookup yields CDR1 SNHLY and CDR2 FYNNEI. J was trimmed by 6 bases and V by 3 bases; bases with no gene match: 7. The CDR3 consists of 15 residues. CDR3 region: CASSDNGRARNEQFF. CDR3 nucleotide sequence: TGTGCCAGCAGTGATAACGGGAGGGCTCGCAATGAGCAGTTCTTC.

The rearrangement joins TRBV5-6 to TRBJ2-5, with D perhaps matching TRBD2 (6 bases). V was pared by 0 bases and J by 4 bases, with 13 bases between. Germline V lookup: CDR1 SGHDT, CDR2 YYEEEE. The CDR3 has 15 amino acids. This CDR3 is CASSLVSGVSETQYF. Written as DNA, the CDR3 is TGTGCCAGCAGCTTGGTATCGGGGGTCTCAGAGACCCAGTACTTC.

This clone occurred once. This rearrangement joins TRBV11-3 to TRBJ1-1, with D uncertain. This CDR3 contains 15 residues. V was pared by 0 bases and J by 3 bases, with 11 bases between. Germline V gene lookup returns CDR1 SGHNT and CDR2 YENEEA. In nucleotides, the CDR3 is TGTGCCAGCAGCTTAGATCCGGGTTCCCACACTGAAGCTTTCTTT. This translates into CASSLDPGSHTEAFF.

The chain employs TRBV7-8 and TRBJ1-4; 9 bases are a match to TRBD1. Trimming cost V 2 bases and J 7 bases; bases outside gene matches: 8. Germline loops: CDR1 SGHVS, CDR2 FQNEAQ. The CDR3 runs to 16 residues. The CDR3 here is CASSLFLLDRGEKLFF. The DNA of the CDR3 is TGTGCCAGCAGCTTATTCCTGTTGGACAGGGGTGAAAAACTGTTTTTT. Full variable domain (outside the CDR3, taken from reference TRBV7-8 and TRBJ1-4): GAGVSQSPRYKVAKRGQDVALRCDPISGHVSLFWYQQALGQGPEFLTYFQNEAQLDKSGLPSDRFFAERPEGSVSTLKIQRTQQEDSAVYLCASSLFLLDRGEKLFFGSGTQLSVL.

CDR3 loop: CASSFGGYTEAFF. In DNA, the CDR3 is TGTGCCAGCAGTTTCGGAGGGTACACTGAAGCTTTCTTT. The gene calls are TRBV28 and TRBJ1-1; D is unclear. Germline V gene lookup returns CDR1 MDHEN and CDR2 SYDVKM. The CDR3 length is 13 residues. The V end was cut by 3 bases, the J end by 3 bases, with 8 bases between.

The chain carries TRBV19 and TRBJ1-5; unclear D gene. The CDR3 loop spans 13 amino acids. V shed 4 bases and J shed 2 bases, with 6 bases lying between them. The germline CDR1 and CDR2 sequences are LNHDA and SQIVND (reference sequence). The CDR3 is CASSTQGNQPQHF. DNA of the CDR3: TGTGCCAGTAGTACCCAGGGCAATCAGCCCCAGCATTTT. Full variable domain (outside the CDR3, taken from reference TRBV19 and TRBJ1-5): DGGITQSPKYLFRKEGQNVTLSCEQNLNHDAMYWYRQDPGQGLRLIYYSQIVNDFQKGDIAEGYSVSREKKESFPLTVTSAQKNPTAFYLCASSTQGNQPQHFGDGTRLSIL.

The chain links TRBV30 to TRBJ2-5; TRBD2 matches 12 bases. This CDR3 is built from 16 residues. The germline V gene has CDR1 GTSNPN and CDR2 SVGIG (reference sequence). The ends lost 3 bases at V and 3 bases at J; junction bases unmatched: 8. The CDR3 DNA follows: TGTGCCTGGAGCGCCCCAGGACTAGCGGGAAAAGAGACCCAGTACTTC. This sequence encodes CAWSAPGLAGKETQYF. Together with reference TRBV30 and TRBJ2-5, the CDR3 gives the full variable domain: SQTIHQWPATLVQPVGSPLSLECTVEGTSNPNLYWYRQAAGRGLQLLFYSVGIGQISSEVPQNLSASRPQDRQFILSSKKLLLSDSGFYLCAWSAPGLAGKETQYFGPGTRLLVL.

The chain has TRBV27 and TRBJ1-1; 8 bases match TRBD1. With V trimmed by 6 bases and J by 5 bases, 11 bases remained unmatched. The CDR3 contains 15 residues. Germline lookup yields CDR1 MNHEY and CDR2 SMNVEV (reference sequence). CDR3 sequence: CASSTIGTGETEAFF. The CDR3 DNA reads TGTGCCAGCAGCACTATCGGGACAGGTGAAACTGAAGCTTTCTTT.

This clone was observed a few times. The chain carries TRBV19 and TRBJ2-2; 11 nucleotides line up with TRBD2. V was pared by 4 bases and J by 5 bases, with 12 bases of the junction left unmatched. The CDR3 totals 18 residues. Per the germline V gene, CDR1 is LNHDA and CDR2 is SQIVND (reference sequence). CDR3 in DNA: TGTGCCAGTAGTAACATAGCGGGAGGGGGAATATCTACCGGGGAGCTGTTTTTT. It codes for CASSNIAGGGISTGELFF.